This entry lists 21 T cell receptor beta chains sequenced from one sample in a study of shared clonotypes between healthy human individuals. Method: immunoSEQ multiplex PCR; TCRdb's copy keeps in-frame clones and lacks some. The sample lists more than 400,000 clones, 90% to 97% occurring once. The sequenced sample consisted of naive CD4+ T cells sorted from blood. Subset: CD45RA+ positively selected. All receptors come from a woman aged 25 to 39 in good health.

The genes are TRBV28 and TRBJ1-1; 9 nucleotides agree with TRBD1. CDR1 is MDHEN, CDR2 SYDVKM, per germline. The V segment lost 3 bases and the J segment 5 bases; nucleotides outside the gene matches: 7. CDR3 length: 15 residues. The CDR3 DNA sequence: TGTGCCAGCAGTTTTATCGGGACAGGGTTTACTGAAGCTTTCTTT. Its protein product is CASSFIGTGFTEAFF.

The rearrangement joins TRBV11-1 to TRBJ2-1, with 9 positions matching TRBD1. The CDR3 loop spans 15 amino acids. V was pared by 5 bases and J by 8 bases, with 10 bases of the junction left unmatched. In germline, CDR1 is SGHAT, CDR2 FQDESV (reference sequence). The CDR3 sequence is CASSNRDRASDEQFF. The DNA for the CDR3 is TGTGCCAGCAGCAACCGGGACAGGGCCAGCGATGAGCAGTTCTTC.

This clone was detected only once. This sequence joins TRBV27 and TRBJ2-5, with 12 bases that match TRBD2. The CDR3 is made up of 16 amino acids. V lost 5 bases and J lost 1; bases outside the gene matches: 5. Germline V CDR1 and CDR2: MNHEY, SMNVEV (reference sequence). The CDR3 bases are TGTGCCAGCAGTACCGGACTAGCGGGGATCCAAGAGACCCAGTACTTC. Translated: CASSTGLAGIQETQYF.

The rearrangement uses TRBV19 and TRBJ2-7; 9 bases agree with TRBD1. CDR1 and CDR2 (germline): LNHDA, SQIVND (reference sequence). The CDR3 runs to 14 residues. V lost 5 bases and J lost 3; bases outside the gene matches: 5. CDR3 in amino acids: CASSFGTGHYEQYF. Here the CDR3 DNA reads TGTGCCAGTAGTTTCGGGACAGGGCACTACGAGCAGTACTTC.

This chain uses TRBV18 with TRBJ1-4; 8 bases map to TRBD1. Germline V gene sequence: CDR1 KGHSH, CDR2 LQKENI. The junction had 15 bases not matched to a gene; V was cut back by 3 bases and J by 0 bases. The CDR3 contains 20 residues. The CDR3 coding sequence is TGTGCCAGCTCACCCTACTTCTTGGACAGGGCTGGGGCAACTAATGAAAAACTGTTTTTT. Translated, it gives CASSPYFLDRAGATNEKLFF.

This rearrangement joins TRBV11-2 to TRBJ2-1, with D perhaps matching TRBD1 (6 bases). V lost 5 bases to trimming and J lost 1 base, with 18 bases between them. The CDR3 is made up of 17 amino acids. Germline lookup yields CDR1 SGHAT and CDR2 FQNNGV. The CDR3 here is CASSPRERQESYNEQFF. In nucleotides, the CDR3 is TGTGCCAGCAGCCCCAGAGAAAGACAGGAATCCTACAATGAGCAGTTCTTC.

The CDR3: CASSLDRPGPIGSGANVLTF. The DNA for the CDR3 is TGTGCCAGCAGCTTAGATAGGCCCGGGCCCATCGGATCTGGGGCCAACGTCCTGACTTTC. This chain joins TRBV11-2 and TRBJ2-6; no clear D gene. Per the germline V gene, CDR1 is SGHAT and CDR2 is FQNNGV. The CDR3 runs 20 residues. Trimming stripped 0 bases from V and 1 base from J, with 19 bases between.

The chain is built from TRBV14 and TRBJ1-4; D gene uncertain. V lost 4 bases to trimming and J lost 5 bases, with 8 bases between them. CDR1 and CDR2 from the germline V gene are SGHDN and FVKESK. The CDR3 extends over 13 amino acids. The CDR3, as DNA: TGTGCCAGCAGCCCCTATATCAATGAAAAACTGTTTTTT. Protein product: CASSPYINEKLFF.

This chain connects TRBV7-4 to TRBJ2-5; unclear D gene. The CDR3 extends over 11 amino acids. The germline V and J ends were trimmed by 1 base and 10 bases, with 7 bases remaining between them. CDR1 and CDR2 (germline): SGHVT, SQSDAQ. The CDR3: CASSLGVNQYF. CDR3 bases: TGTGCCAGCAGCTTAGGTGTTAACCAGTACTTC.

CDR3 residues: CASSYSGGAGQYF. The CDR3, as DNA: TGTGCCAGCAGTTACTCCGGGGGTGCGGGGCAGTACTTC. The chain joins TRBV6-5 to TRBJ2-7, with a weak D call TRBD2 (6 bases). The germline CDR1 and CDR2 sequences are MNHEY and SVGAGI. The CDR3 length is 13 residues. V gave up 0 bases and J gave up 9 bases, with 12 bases separating them.

The V gene is TRBV4-1, the J gene TRBJ2-1; 13 positions match TRBD2. The CDR3 totals 15 residues. CDR1 MGHRA and CDR2 YSYEKL come from the germline V gene. The trim removed 5 bases at V and 6 bases at J, leaving 4 bases unmatched. Here the CDR3 reads CASSTGTSGINEQFF. CDR3 bases: TGCGCCAGCAGCACCGGGACTAGCGGGATCAATGAGCAGTTCTTC.

This chain connects TRBV28 to TRBJ1-1; no reliable D call. Trimming left V 5 bases short and J 1 base short, with 5 bases between. The CDR3 consists of 12 residues. Looked up from germline, CDR1 is MDHEN and CDR2 is SYDVKM. As DNA, the CDR3 is TGTGCCAGCAGTGCAGGGAACACTGAAGCTTTCTTT. This translates into CASSAGNTEAFF.

This chain connects TRBV5-1 to TRBJ2-2; perhaps TRBD2 as D (6 bases). Per the germline V gene, CDR1 is SGHRS and CDR2 is YFSETQ. The CDR3 sequence is 14 residues long. Trimming pared 3 bases from V and 6 bases from J, leaving 12 bases between. CDR3 in amino acids: CASSYASDAGELFF. CDR3 nucleotide sequence: TGCGCCAGCAGCTATGCTAGCGATGCCGGGGAGCTGTTTTTT.

The V call is TRBV19, the J call TRBJ1-5; 8 nucleotides line up with TRBD1. The CDR3 contains 14 residues. Germline loops: CDR1 LNHDA, CDR2 SQIVND (reference sequence). V lost 6 bases to trimming and J lost 6 bases; unmatched junction nucleotides: 7. The CDR3 sequence is CASRLGQGSQPQHF. For the CDR3, the DNA is TGTGCCAGTAGGCTCGGACAGGGTTCTCAGCCCCAGCATTTT.

V usage is TRBV19 and J usage is TRBJ2-7, with TRBD2 matching 7 bases. This CDR3 contains 14 residues. In germline, CDR1 is LNHDA, CDR2 SQIVND (reference sequence). After removal of 3 bases from V and 2 bases from J, the junction contained 4 bases not matched to a gene. The CDR3 sequence: CASSICGRAYEQYF. The CDR3, as DNA: TGTGCCAGTAGTATCTGCGGGAGAGCCTACGAGCAGTACTTC.

The chain uses TRBV2 and TRBJ1-4; D remains ambiguous. Germline-derived CDR1 and CDR2 are SNHLY and FYNNEI. CDR3 length: 12 residues. V lost 10 bases and J lost 5, with 11 bases in between. The CDR3: CATGRSNEKLFF. CDR3 nucleotide sequence: TGTGCCACCGGACGCAGCAATGAAAAACTGTTTTTT.

This chain links TRBV10-1 with TRBJ1-2; 8 nucleotides line up with TRBD1. The germline CDR1 and CDR2 sequences are WNHNN and SYGVQD (reference sequence). Trimming cost V 5 bases and J 6 bases; bases outside gene matches: 5. The CDR3 is made up of 13 amino acids. In DNA form, the CDR3 reads TGCGCCAGCAGTTCAGGACAGGGTGATGGCTACACCTTC. Its translation: CASSSGQGDGYTF.

J is TRBJ1-1 and V is TRBV6-1; 10 positions agree with TRBD1. The V segment lost 7 bases and the J segment 2 bases; nucleotides outside the gene matches: 4. CDR3 length equals 14 residues. In germline, CDR1 is MNHNS, CDR2 SASEGT. The CDR3: CASIRTGGNTEAFF. CDR3 nucleotide sequence: TGTGCCAGCATAAGGACAGGGGGAAACACTGAAGCTTTCTTT.

The V and J genes are TRBV11-2 and TRBJ2-7; perhaps TRBD1 as D (5 bases). The CDR3 has 12 residues. Per the germline V gene, CDR1 is SGHAT and CDR2 is FQNNGV. Trimming took off 4 bases at V and 3 bases at J, with 7 bases between the two ends. CDR3: CASSSTVYEQYF. The CDR3 coding sequence is TGTGCCAGCAGCTCGACAGTCTACGAGCAGTACTTC.

This rearrangement joins TRBV11-1 to TRBJ2-3; 10 nucleotides align to TRBD2. The CDR3 is made up of 16 amino acids. The trim removed 8 bases at V and 4 bases at J, leaving 12 bases unmatched. Per germline, CDR1 SGHAT and CDR2 FQDESV (reference sequence). The chain's CDR3 is CASSSGSFQWSDTQYF. The CDR3 region has the DNA TGTGCCAGCTCTAGCGGGAGTTTCCAGTGGTCAGATACGCAGTATTTT.

The chain links TRBV6-5 to TRBJ1-1; TRBD1 matches at 8 bases. Germline V gives CDR1 MNHEY, CDR2 SVGAGI. V lost 6 bases, J lost 4 bases, and 4 bases stayed unmatched. The CDR3 is 13 residues long. CDR3 nucleotides: TGTGCCAGCAGAACACAGGGGGTCACTGAAGCTTTCTTT. Amino acids: CASRTQGVTEAFF.